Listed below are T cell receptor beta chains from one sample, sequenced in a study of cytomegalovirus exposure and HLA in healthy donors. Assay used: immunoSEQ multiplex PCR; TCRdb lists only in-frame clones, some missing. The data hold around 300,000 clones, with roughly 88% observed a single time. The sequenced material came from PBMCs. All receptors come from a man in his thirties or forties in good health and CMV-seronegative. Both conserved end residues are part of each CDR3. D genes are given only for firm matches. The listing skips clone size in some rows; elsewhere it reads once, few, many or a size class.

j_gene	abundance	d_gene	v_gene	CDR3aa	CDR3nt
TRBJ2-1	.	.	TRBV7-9	CASSLAVLASHEQFF	TGTGCCAGCAGCTTAGCCGTCTTAGCTAGCCATGAGCAGTTCTTC
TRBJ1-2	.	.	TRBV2	CASSDRSYGYTF	TGTGCCAGCAGTGACAGGTCGTATGGCTACACCTTC
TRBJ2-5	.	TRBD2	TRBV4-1	CASSYDGTEAGYQETQYF	TGCGCCAGCAGCTACGACGGCACGGAAGCGGGGTACCAAGAGACCCAGTACTTC
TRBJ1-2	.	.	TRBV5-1	CASSLYGQSNYGYTF	TGCGCCAGCAGCTTGTATGGGCAGTCTAACTATGGCTACACCTTC
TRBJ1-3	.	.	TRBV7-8	CASSARQGSGNTIYF	TGTGCCAGCAGCGCCCGGCAGGGTTCTGGAAACACCATATATTTT
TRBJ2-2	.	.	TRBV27	CASSLTYNTGELFF	TGTGCCAGCAGTTTGACATATAACACCGGGGAGCTGTTTTTT
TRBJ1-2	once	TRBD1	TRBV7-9	CASSSAGQGANYGYTF	TGTGCCAGCAGCTCCGCGGGACAGGGGGCCAACTATGGCTACACCTTC
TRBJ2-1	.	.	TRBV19	CASNLGHNYNEQFF	TGTGCCAGTAATCTTGGACACAACTACAATGAGCAGTTCTTC
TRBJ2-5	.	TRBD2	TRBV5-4	CASSWTREETQYF	TGTGCCAGCAGCTGGACTAGGGAGGAGACCCAGTACTTC
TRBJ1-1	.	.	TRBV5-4	CASSLKGLPTEAFF	TGTGCCAGCAGCTTAAAGGGACTGCCTACTGAAGCTTTCTTT
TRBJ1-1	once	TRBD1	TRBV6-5	CASRETGGMNTEAFF	TGTGCCAGCAGAGAGACAGGGGGCATGAACACTGAAGCTTTCTTT
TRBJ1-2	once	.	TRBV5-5	CASSPNRLLEGVGYTF	TGTGCCAGCAGCCCCAACCGCCTTCTCGAGGGGGTTGGCTACACCTTC
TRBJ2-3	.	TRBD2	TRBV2	CASFRFRLAGEGTDTQYF	TGTGCCAGCTTTAGGTTTAGACTAGCGGGGGAAGGCACAGATACGCAGTATTTT
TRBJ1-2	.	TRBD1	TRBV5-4	CASSFQGGSGYTF	TGTGCCAGCAGCTTCCAGGGGGGAAGTGGCTACACCTTC
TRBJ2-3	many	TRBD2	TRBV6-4	CASSVGGGSTDTQYF	TGTGCCAGCAGTGTGGGCGGGGGTAGCACAGATACGCAGTATTTT
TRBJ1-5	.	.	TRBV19	CASSKLDSVNQPQHF	TGTGCCAGTAGTAAACTTGACAGTGTTAATCAGCCCCAGCATTTT
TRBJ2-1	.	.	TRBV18	CASSPPGGEQFF	TGTGCCAGCTCACCACCAGGGGGTGAGCAGTTCTTC
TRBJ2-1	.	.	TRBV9	CASSGGARSYNEQFF	TGTGCCAGCAGCGGCGGGGCCCGCTCCTACAATGAGCAGTTCTTC
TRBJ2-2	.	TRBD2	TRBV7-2	CAGKSGGANTGELFF	TGTGCCGGGAAGAGCGGGGGGGCGAACACCGGGGAGCTGTTTTTT
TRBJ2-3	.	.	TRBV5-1	CASSWPQSTDTQYF	TGCGCCAGCAGCTGGCCCCAGAGCACAGATACGCAGTATTTT
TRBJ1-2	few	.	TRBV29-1	CSVSDGYTF	TGCAGCGTTTCAGATGGCTACACCTTC
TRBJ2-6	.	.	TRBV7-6	CASSPLGGTGANVLTF	TGTGCCAGCAGCCCCCTGGGGGGAACTGGGGCCAACGTCCTGACTTTC
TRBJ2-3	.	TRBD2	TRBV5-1	CASSFQGSGTDTQYF	TGCGCCAGCAGCTTCCAGGGTAGCGGGACAGATACGCAGTATTTT
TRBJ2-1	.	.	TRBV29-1	CSATRKNGNEQFF	TGCAGCGCTACTAGAAAGAATGGCAATGAGCAGTTCTTC
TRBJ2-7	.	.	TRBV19	CASSIVGDPLYEQYF	TGTGCCAGTAGTATTGTAGGGGATCCCCTCTACGAGCAGTACTTC
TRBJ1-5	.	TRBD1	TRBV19	CASSMTGQPNQPQHF	TGTGCCAGTAGTATGACAGGGCAACCCAATCAGCCCCAGCATTTT
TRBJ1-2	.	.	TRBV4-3	CASSQDPAPGSYGYTF	TGCGCCAGCAGCCAAGATCCGGCGCCAGGAAGCTATGGCTACACCTTC